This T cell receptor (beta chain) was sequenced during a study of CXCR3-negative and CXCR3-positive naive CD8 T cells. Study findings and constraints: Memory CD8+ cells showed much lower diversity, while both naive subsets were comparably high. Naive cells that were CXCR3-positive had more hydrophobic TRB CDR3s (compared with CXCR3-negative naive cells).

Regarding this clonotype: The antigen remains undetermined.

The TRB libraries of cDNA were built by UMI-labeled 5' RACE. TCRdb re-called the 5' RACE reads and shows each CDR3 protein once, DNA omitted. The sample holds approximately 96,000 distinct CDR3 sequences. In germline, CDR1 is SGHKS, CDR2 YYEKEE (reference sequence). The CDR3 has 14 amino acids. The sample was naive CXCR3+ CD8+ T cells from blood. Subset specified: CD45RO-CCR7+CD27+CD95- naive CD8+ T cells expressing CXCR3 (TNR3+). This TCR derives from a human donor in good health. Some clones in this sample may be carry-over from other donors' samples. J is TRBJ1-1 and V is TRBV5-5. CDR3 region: CASSLGFLDTEAFF.